Below, one T cell receptor beta chain is given with its context. Its antigen is not identified. 60 Vbeta and 13 Jbeta primers were used in PCR. Only in-frame clones appear in the TCRdb table, and some are missing; sequencing was by immunoSEQ multiplex PCR. Of some 130,000 clones listed, around 73% are singletons. The germline V gene encodes CDR1 SNHLY and CDR2 FYNNEI. J lost 5 bases, V lost 6 bases, and 1 base had no gene match. CDR3 length: 14 amino acids. These data belong to a study of cytomegalovirus exposure and HLA in healthy donors. Study-wide results and caveats: The authors listed 150 to 200 TCR beta chains as cytomegalovirus-associated.

The TCR originated in a human donor in good health. This chain uses TRBV2 with TRBJ2-2; TRBD2 matches 12 bases. The material sequenced was PBMCs. The CDR3 protein is CASRTSGGTGELFF. For the CDR3, the DNA is TGTGCCAGCAGGACTAGCGGGGGAACCGGGGAGCTGTTTTTT.